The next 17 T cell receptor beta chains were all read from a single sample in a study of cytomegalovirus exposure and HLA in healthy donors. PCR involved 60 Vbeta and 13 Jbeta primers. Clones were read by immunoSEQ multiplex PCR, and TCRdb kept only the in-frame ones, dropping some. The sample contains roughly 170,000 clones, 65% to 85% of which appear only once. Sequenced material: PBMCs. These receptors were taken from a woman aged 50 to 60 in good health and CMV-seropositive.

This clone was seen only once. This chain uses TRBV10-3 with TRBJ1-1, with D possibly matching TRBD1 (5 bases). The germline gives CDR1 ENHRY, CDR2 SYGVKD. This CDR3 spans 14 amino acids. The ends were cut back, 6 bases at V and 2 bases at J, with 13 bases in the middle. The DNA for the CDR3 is TGTGCCATCAGATCGGACACGCGCAACACTGAAGCTTTCTTT. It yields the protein CAIRSDTRNTEAFF.

This CDR3 is CASSPGPGLGFGELFF. DNA of the CDR3: TGTGCCAGTAGTCCCGGACCGGGACTAGGCTTCGGGGAGCTGTTTTTT. The V call is TRBV19, the J call TRBJ2-2; 8 bases agree with TRBD2. V dropped 5 bases and J dropped 7; count of bases not matched to a gene: 12. The CDR3 is 16 amino acids. The germline V gene encodes CDR1 LNHDA and CDR2 SQIVND (reference sequence). The variable domain in full, completed from reference TRBV19 and TRBJ2-2, reads DGGITQSPKYLFRKEGQNVTLSCEQNLNHDAMYWYRQDPGQGLRLIYYSQIVNDFQKGDIAEGYSVSREKKESFPLTVTSAQKNPTAFYLCASSPGPGLGFGELFFGEGSRLTVL.

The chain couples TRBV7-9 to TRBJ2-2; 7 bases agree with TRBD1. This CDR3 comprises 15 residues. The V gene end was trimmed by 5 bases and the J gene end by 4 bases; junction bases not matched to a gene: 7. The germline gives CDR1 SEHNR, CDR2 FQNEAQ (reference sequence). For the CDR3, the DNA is TGTGCCAGCAGCCTGGGACAGTCTACCACCGGGGAGCTGTTTTTT. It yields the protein CASSLGQSTTGELFF.

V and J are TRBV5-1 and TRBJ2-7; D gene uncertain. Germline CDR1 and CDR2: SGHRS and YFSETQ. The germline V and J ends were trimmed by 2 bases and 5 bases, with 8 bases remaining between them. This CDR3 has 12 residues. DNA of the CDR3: TGCGCCAGCAGCTTTTTGGGCGACGAGCAGTACTTC. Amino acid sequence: CASSFLGDEQYF.

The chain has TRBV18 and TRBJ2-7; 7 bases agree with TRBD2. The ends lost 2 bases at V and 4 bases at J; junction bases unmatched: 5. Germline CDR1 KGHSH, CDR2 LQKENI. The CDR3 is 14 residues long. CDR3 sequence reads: CASSPGLAGYEQYF. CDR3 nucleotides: TGTGCCAGCTCACCAGGGTTAGCGGGTTACGAGCAGTACTTC.

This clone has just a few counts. CDR3 region: CASSPGEAGGIGELFF. CDR3 DNA sequence: TGCGCCAGCAGCCCCGGTGAAGCGGGGGGGATCGGGGAGCTGTTTTTT. The chain combines TRBV5-1 with TRBJ2-2; 10 bases are a match to TRBD2. The CDR3 covers 16 residues. V gave up 4 bases and J gave up 7 bases; unmatched junction bases: 10. Germline loops: CDR1 SGHRS, CDR2 YFSETQ.

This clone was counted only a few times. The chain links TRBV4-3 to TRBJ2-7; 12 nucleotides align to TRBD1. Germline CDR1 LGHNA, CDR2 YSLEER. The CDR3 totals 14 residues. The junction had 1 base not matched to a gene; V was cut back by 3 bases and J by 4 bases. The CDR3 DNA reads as TGCGCCAGCAGCCAGGGACAGGGGGCGTACGAGCAGTACTTC. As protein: CASSQGQGAYEQYF.

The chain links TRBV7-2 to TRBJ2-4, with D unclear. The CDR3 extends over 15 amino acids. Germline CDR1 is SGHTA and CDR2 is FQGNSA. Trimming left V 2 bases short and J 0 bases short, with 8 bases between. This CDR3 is CASSLLQSAKNIQYF. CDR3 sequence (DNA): TGTGCCAGCAGCTTACTCCAGTCAGCCAAAAACATTCAGTACTTC.

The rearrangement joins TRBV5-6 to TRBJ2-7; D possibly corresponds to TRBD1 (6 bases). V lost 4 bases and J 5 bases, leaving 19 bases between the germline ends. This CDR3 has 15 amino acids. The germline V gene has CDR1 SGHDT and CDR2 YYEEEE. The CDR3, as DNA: TGTGCCAGCAGCGTTATTAGCAGGGGCACGAACGAGCAGTACTTC. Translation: CASSVISRGTNEQYF.

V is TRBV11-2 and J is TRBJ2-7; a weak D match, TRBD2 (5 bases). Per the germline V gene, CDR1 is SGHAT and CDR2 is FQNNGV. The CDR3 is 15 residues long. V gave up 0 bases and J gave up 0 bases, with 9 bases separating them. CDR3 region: CASSLEPGSSYEQYF. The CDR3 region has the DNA TGTGCCAGCAGCTTAGAGCCGGGGAGCTCCTACGAGCAGTACTTC. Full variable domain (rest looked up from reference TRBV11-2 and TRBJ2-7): EAGVAQSPRYKIIEKRQSVAFWCNPISGHATLYWYQQILGQGPKLLIQFQNNGVVDDSQLPKDRFSAERLKGVDSTLKIQPAKLEDSAVYLCASSLEPGSSYEQYFGPGTRLTVT.

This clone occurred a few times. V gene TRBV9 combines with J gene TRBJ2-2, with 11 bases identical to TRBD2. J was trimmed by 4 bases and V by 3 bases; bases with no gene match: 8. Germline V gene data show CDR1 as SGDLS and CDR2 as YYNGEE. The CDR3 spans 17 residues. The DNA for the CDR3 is TGTGCCAGCAGCGCCGGCATAGCGGGAGGGCCCACCGGGGAGCTGTTTTTT. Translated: CASSAGIAGGPTGELFF.

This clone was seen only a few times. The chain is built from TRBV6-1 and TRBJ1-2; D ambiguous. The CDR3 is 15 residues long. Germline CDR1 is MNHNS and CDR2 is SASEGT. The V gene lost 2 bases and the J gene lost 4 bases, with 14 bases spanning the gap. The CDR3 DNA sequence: TGTGCCAGCAGTGAAAGTATAGCATACACCTATGGCTACACCTTC. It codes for CASSESIAYTYGYTF.

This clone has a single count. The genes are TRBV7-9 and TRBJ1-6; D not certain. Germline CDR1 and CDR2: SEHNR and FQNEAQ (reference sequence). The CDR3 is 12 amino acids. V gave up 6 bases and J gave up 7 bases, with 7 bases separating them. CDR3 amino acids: CASRQPNSPLHF. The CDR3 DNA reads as TGTGCCAGCAGACAGCCCAATTCACCCCTCCACTTT.

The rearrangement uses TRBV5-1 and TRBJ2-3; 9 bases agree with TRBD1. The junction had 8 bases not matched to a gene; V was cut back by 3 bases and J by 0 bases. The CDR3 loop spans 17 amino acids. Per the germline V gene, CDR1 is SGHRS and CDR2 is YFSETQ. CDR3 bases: TGCGCCAGCAGCTCGGGACAGGGCGGGGGTAGCACAGATACGCAGTATTTT. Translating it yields CASSSGQGGGSTDTQYF.

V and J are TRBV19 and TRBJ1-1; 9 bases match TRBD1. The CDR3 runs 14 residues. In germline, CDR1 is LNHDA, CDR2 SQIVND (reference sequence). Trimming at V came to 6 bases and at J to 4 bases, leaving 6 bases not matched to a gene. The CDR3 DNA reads TGTGCCAGTAGATTACAGGGGGCTGTCACTGAAGCTTTCTTT. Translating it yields CASRLQGAVTEAFF.

The CDR3: CASSLAGTGLNTEAFF. The CDR3 coding sequence is TGTGCCAGCAGTTTAGCCGGGACAGGGTTGAACACTGAAGCTTTCTTT. The rearrangement joins TRBV6-5 to TRBJ1-1, with 9 bases that match TRBD1. The V and J ends lost 4 bases and 0 bases, in that order; junction bases with no gene match: 6. CDR1 is MNHEY, CDR2 SVGAGI, per germline. This CDR3 has 16 residues.

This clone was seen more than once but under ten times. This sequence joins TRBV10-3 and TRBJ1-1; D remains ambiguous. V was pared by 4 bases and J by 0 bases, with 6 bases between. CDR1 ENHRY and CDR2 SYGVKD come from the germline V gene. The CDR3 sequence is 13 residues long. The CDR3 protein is CAISGLVNTEAFF. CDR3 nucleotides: TGTGCCATCAGTGGGTTAGTGAACACTGAAGCTTTCTTT.